This T cell receptor (beta chain) was sequenced in a study of blood T cell repertoires in COVID-19 (dated by TCRdb to 2019 to 2021). General notes on the study: Samples covering the acute and convalescent phases of COVID-19 were provided by collaborators in the United States, Italy and Spain. A freely available public database, intended as a resource for researchers studying the immune response to SARS-CoV-2, is where the repertoires were released. Samples were obtained from the ongoing ImmuneRACE study (first 160 participants) and from 1,200 or so subjects provided by 6 global collaborators. Where HLA class I and class II types were available, the types were taken from metadata supplied by the sample provider, not from assay-based typing. A de-identified subject ID, COVID-19 status, age in years and sex were almost always included in the sample metadata. The material from the prospective study consisted of cDNA or gDNA derived from T cells, B-cell-depleted T cells, or PBMCs. Deeply sampled blood TCRbeta repertoires from subjects exposed to, actively infected with, or recovered from COVID-19 were included in the dataset. The full study reports these points: Clinical and demographic metadata were provided uncurated, with the amount varying by source and participant.

Participants in the prospective study were aged about 18 to 95 years, lived in approximately 26 United States geographic areas, and enrolled through a virtual design. Cohort assignment in the prospective study relied on participant-reported clinical history from a screening survey and a study questionnaire. Recovered participants in ImmuneRACE Cohort 3 were defined as having two consecutive negative NP/OP PCR tests, clearance from a healthcare professional, or resolution of symptoms. Each participant in the prospective study had whole blood, serum and a nasopharyngeal or oropharyngeal swab collected by mobile phlebotomists. Participants in the prospective study had the option to provide additional blood draws and questionnaires over a roughly 2-month period. Blood samples from the prospective study were shipped frozen or at room temperature prior to DNA extraction. The CDR3 contains 15 residues, cysteine and phenylalanine counted. CDR3 DNA only is kept here, 45 bases in frame from base 1. Germline trimming amounts to 0 bases on V and 3 bases on J, with 0 as the count of junction bases outside the gene matches. In the germline V gene (reference sequence), CDR1 corresponds to SGHNT and CDR2 to YYREEE.

Regarding this clone: No antigen is known for it. The sample holds no much larger clone one base away, and base qualities are not on file. The sample carries other DNA sequences with the same CDR3.

TCRbeta CDR3 regions were amplified from genomic DNA by means of the immunoSEQ Assay, a bias-controlled multiplex PCR. The published analysis was carried out like this. Nucleated cell counts per sample were estimated from amplification of reference gene primers within the assay. To quantify the absolute abundance of each unique TCRbeta CDR3 rearrangement, sequence reads were collapsed and filtered. Productive Simpson clonality was computed per sample as the square root of Simpson's diversity index over productive rearrangements. In its TCRdb copy, this immuneACCESS table keeps in-frame sequences only and misses some clones. Where compared with another copy, unresolved V genes explain less than half of these, and the others have no known cause. Clonal size and the V and J genes are those of that table, whereas D and trimming came from the DNA. Present in this sample are some 300,000 clones, nearly 90% of which were seen just once. The ten largest clones represent roughly a tenth of the sample.

This clonotype was obtained from a woman in her 30s who had recovered from COVID-19. Here the chain combines TRBV5-4 and TRBJ2-1; 10 central nucleotides agree with TRBD2. Sequencing used PBMCs or T cells enriched from blood (not recorded which). The CDR3 in this case is CASSLGLAGYNEQFF. The nucleotide sequence reads TGTGCCAGCAGCTTGGGACTAGCGGGCTACAATGAGCAGTTCTTC.